A selection of T cell receptor beta chains follows, all from one sample in a study of neurological immune-mediated disorders. TCRdb independently ran MiXCR on the 5' RACE reads; one entry per CDR3 protein. The sample includes 20,000 to 25,000 distinct CDR3 sequences, 6.7% of them seen just once. The sequenced sample consisted of PBMCs. Every receptor here comes from a woman in her 40s in good health. Both conserved end residues are part of each CDR3. D genes are given only for firm matches. Clone sizes are shown as once, few, many, or a class for an expanded clone.

clone_size: many
v_call: TRBV29-1
d_call: TRBD2
j_call: TRBJ2-2
cdr3_nt: TGCAGCGTCTGGGCTAGCGGGAACACCGGGGAGCTGTTTTTT
cdr3_aa: CSVWASGNTGELFF

clone_size: many
v_call: TRBV12-3/TRBV12-4
d_call: TRBD2
j_call: TRBJ2-5
cdr3_nt: TGTGCCAGCAGTTCCCCGCCCGGGGGGGGCGCAGGGGAGACCCAGTACTTC
cdr3_aa: CASSSPPGGGAGETQYF

clone_size: many
v_call: TRBV12-3/TRBV12-4
d_call: TRBD1
j_call: TRBJ2-4
cdr3_nt: TGTGCCAGCAGTTTCCTAGTGGGACAGGGCGTAGCCAAAAACATTCAGTACTTC
cdr3_aa: CASSFLVGQGVAKNIQYF

clone_size: many
v_call: TRBV4-2
d_call: .
j_call: TRBJ2-1
cdr3_nt: TGTGCCAGCAGCCAAACTAGCAATGAGCAGTTCTTC
cdr3_aa: CASSQTSNEQFF

clone_size: many
v_call: TRBV18
d_call: .
j_call: TRBJ2-5
cdr3_nt: TGTGCCAGCTCACCACCGGGCGGAAAGACCCAGTACTTC
cdr3_aa: CASSPPGGKTQYF

clone_size: many
v_call: TRBV7-2
d_call: .
j_call: TRBJ2-5
cdr3_nt: TGTGCCAGCAGCTTACCAGTTCTGGAGACCCAGTACTTC
cdr3_aa: CASSLPVLETQYF

clone_size: many
v_call: TRBV12-3/TRBV12-4
d_call: .
j_call: TRBJ2-3
cdr3_nt: TGTGCCAGCCTCCGGGGACCTAGCACAGATACGCAGTATTTT
cdr3_aa: CASLRGPSTDTQYF

clone_size: many
v_call: TRBV20-1
d_call: .
j_call: TRBJ2-5
cdr3_nt: TGCAGTGCTTCGGAGTTGGTAGAGACCCAGTACTTC
cdr3_aa: CSASELVETQYF

clone_size: many
v_call: TRBV29-1
d_call: .
j_call: TRBJ2-7
cdr3_nt: TGCAGCGTTGCGTCGGGGGACGAGCAGTACTTC
cdr3_aa: CSVASGDEQYF

clone_size: medium-sized
v_call: TRBV10-1
d_call: .
j_call: TRBJ2-7
cdr3_nt: TGCGCCAGCAGTGAGTCGGGGCGTTACGAGCAGTACTTC
cdr3_aa: CASSESGRYEQYF

clone_size: many
v_call: TRBV5-1
d_call: .
j_call: TRBJ2-7
cdr3_nt: TGCGCCAGCAGCACCACCTCCGGGCTTTACGAGCAGTACTTC
cdr3_aa: CASSTTSGLYEQYF

clone_size: many
v_call: TRBV5-1
d_call: TRBD2
j_call: TRBJ2-1
cdr3_nt: TGCGCCAGCAGCTTGGCCGTCGCGGGAGGGAATGAGCAGTTCTTC
cdr3_aa: CASSLAVAGGNEQFF

clone_size: many
v_call: TRBV6-2/TRBV6-3
d_call: TRBD1
j_call: TRBJ2-7
cdr3_nt: TGTGCCAGCAGTGGGACAGGGGGCTTGGCTGAGCAGTACTTC
cdr3_aa: CASSGTGGLAEQYF

clone_size: many
v_call: TRBV5-1
d_call: TRBD1
j_call: TRBJ1-2
cdr3_nt: TGCGCCAGCAGCTTGGAGGGACAGGGGGCAGGTGGCTACACCTTC
cdr3_aa: CASSLEGQGAGGYTF

clone_size: many
v_call: TRBV5-1
d_call: .
j_call: TRBJ1-2
cdr3_nt: TGCGCCAGCAGCTTGGAAGCGACAGGCTATGGCTACACCTTC
cdr3_aa: CASSLEATGYGYTF

clone_size: many
v_call: TRBV9
d_call: TRBD2
j_call: TRBJ2-2
cdr3_nt: TGTGCCAGCAGCGGACTAGCGGCGGAGTGGCCGGCCACCGGGGAGCTGTTTTTT
cdr3_aa: CASSGLAAEWPATGELFF

clone_size: many
v_call: TRBV20-1
d_call: TRBD1
j_call: TRBJ2-7
cdr3_nt: TGCAGTGTCGCCAGGACAGGAGGCTACGAGCAGTACTTC
cdr3_aa: CSVARTGGYEQYF

clone_size: many
v_call: TRBV3-1
d_call: .
j_call: TRBJ2-2
cdr3_nt: TGTGCCAGCAGCCAAGAGGTTAGATTGGACACCGGGGAGCTGTTTTTT
cdr3_aa: CASSQEVRLDTGELFF

clone_size: many
v_call: TRBV3-1
d_call: .
j_call: TRBJ2-5
cdr3_nt: TGTGCCAGCAGCCAAGTGGACCCGAAGGTGGAGACCCAGTACTTC
cdr3_aa: CASSQVDPKVETQYF

clone_size: many
v_call: TRBV20-1
d_call: .
j_call: TRBJ2-1
cdr3_nt: TGCAGTGCCGGACCGCCCAGGGCGGGGGCTTATAATGAGCAGTTCTTC
cdr3_aa: CSAGPPRAGAYNEQFF

clone_size: many
v_call: TRBV5-1
d_call: .
j_call: TRBJ2-5
cdr3_nt: TGCGCCAGCAGCTTGGGGCAGGAAGAGACCCAGTACTTC
cdr3_aa: CASSLGQEETQYF

clone_size: many
v_call: TRBV7-9
d_call: .
j_call: TRBJ2-3
cdr3_nt: TGTGCCAGCAGCTTAGGACCTCAGTTTCGAGAGCGGAGCACAGATACGCAGTATTTT
cdr3_aa: CASSLGPQFRERSTDTQYF

clone_size: few
v_call: TRBV6-6
d_call: .
j_call: TRBJ1-1
cdr3_nt: TGTGCCACGCTCGGGCGGGTCCCCCACACTGAAGCTTTCTTT
cdr3_aa: CATLGRVPHTEAFF

clone_size: many
v_call: TRBV5-1
d_call: TRBD2
j_call: TRBJ2-1
cdr3_nt: TGCGCCAGCAGCTTGGCGGGGGGGGCTAGCGGTGATGAGCAGTTCTTC
cdr3_aa: CASSLAGGASGDEQFF

clone_size: many
v_call: TRBV6-5
d_call: TRBD1
j_call: TRBJ2-7
cdr3_nt: TGTGCCAGCAGTTTCCAAACCGACAGGGGATCCTACGAGCAGTACTTC
cdr3_aa: CASSFQTDRGSYEQYF

clone_size: many
v_call: TRBV5-1
d_call: TRBD2
j_call: TRBJ2-1
cdr3_nt: TGCGCCAGCAGTAGTTTAGCGGGAGGGCCAGTAAACAATGAGCAGTTCTTC
cdr3_aa: CASSSLAGGPVNNEQFF

clone_size: many
v_call: TRBV20-1
d_call: .
j_call: TRBJ2-7
cdr3_nt: TGCAGTGCTAGACCCCTCGCCGAGCAGTACTTC
cdr3_aa: CSARPLAEQYF

clone_size: many
v_call: TRBV7-9
d_call: TRBD2
j_call: TRBJ2-7
cdr3_nt: TGTGCCAGCACCGTTACCATAGCGGGAGGGACGTCCTACGAGCAGTACTTC
cdr3_aa: CASTVTIAGGTSYEQYF

clone_size: many
v_call: TRBV28
d_call: .
j_call: TRBJ2-7
cdr3_nt: TGTGCCAGCAGTTTATTTGAGCGGGTCACTTTCTACGAGCAGTACTTC
cdr3_aa: CASSLFERVTFYEQYF

clone_size: many
v_call: TRBV6-2/TRBV6-3
d_call: .
j_call: TRBJ2-2
cdr3_nt: TGTGCCAGCAGTAATCCGACAGTGCGGAACTCCGGGGAGCTGTTTTTT
cdr3_aa: CASSNPTVRNSGELFF

clone_size: many
v_call: TRBV20-1
d_call: TRBD2
j_call: TRBJ2-2
cdr3_nt: TGCAGTGCTAGAGATCTCAGGCTAGCGGGAGAGGTCGGGGAGCTGTTTTTT
cdr3_aa: CSARDLRLAGEVGELFF

clone_size: medium-sized
v_call: TRBV6-5
d_call: .
j_call: TRBJ2-5
cdr3_nt: TGTGCCAGCAGTTTAGTCTTCGGACAAGAAGAGACCCAGTACTTC
cdr3_aa: CASSLVFGQEETQYF

clone_size: many
v_call: TRBV6-6
d_call: .
j_call: TRBJ2-5
cdr3_nt: TGTGCCAGCAGTTACTCGGAGGAGACCCAGTACTTC
cdr3_aa: CASSYSEETQYF